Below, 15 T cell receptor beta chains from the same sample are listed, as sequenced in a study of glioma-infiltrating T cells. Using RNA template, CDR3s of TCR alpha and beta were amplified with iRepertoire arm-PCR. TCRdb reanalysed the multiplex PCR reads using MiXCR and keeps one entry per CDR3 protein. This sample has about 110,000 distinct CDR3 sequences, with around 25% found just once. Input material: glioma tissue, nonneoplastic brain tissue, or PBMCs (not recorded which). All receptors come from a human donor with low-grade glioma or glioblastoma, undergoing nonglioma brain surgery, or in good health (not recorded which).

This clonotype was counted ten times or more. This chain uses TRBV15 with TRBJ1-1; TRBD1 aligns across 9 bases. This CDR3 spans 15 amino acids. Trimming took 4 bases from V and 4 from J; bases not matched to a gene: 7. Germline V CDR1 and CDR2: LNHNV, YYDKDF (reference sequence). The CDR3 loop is CATSTRTGVSTEAFF. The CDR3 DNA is TGTGCCACCAGCACCCGGACAGGGGTGAGCACTGAAGCTTTCTTT.

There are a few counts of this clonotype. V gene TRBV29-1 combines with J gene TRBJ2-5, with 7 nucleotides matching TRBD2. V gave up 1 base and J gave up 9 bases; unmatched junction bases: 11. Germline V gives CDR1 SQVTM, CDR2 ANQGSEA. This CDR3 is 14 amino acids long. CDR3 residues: CSVEGEGFLGSQYF. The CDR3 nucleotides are TGCAGCGTTGAAGGGGAGGGGTTTTTGGGGTCCCAGTACTTC.

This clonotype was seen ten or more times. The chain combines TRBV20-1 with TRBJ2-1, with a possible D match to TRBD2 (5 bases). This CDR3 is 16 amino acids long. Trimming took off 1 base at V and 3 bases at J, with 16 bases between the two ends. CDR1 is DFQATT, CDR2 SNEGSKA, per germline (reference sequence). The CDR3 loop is CSARVGSEYFYNEQFF. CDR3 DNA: TGCAGTGCTAGAGTCGGTAGCGAATATTTCTACAATGAGCAGTTCTTC.

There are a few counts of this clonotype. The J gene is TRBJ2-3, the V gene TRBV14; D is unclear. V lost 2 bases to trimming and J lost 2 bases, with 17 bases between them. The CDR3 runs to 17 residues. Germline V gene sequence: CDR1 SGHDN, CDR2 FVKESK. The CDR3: CASSQPDRNSDTDTQYF. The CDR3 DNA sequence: TGTGCCAGCAGCCAACCGGATAGAAACTCCGACACAGATACGCAGTATTTT. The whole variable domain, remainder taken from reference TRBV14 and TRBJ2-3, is EAGVTQFPSHSVIEKGQTVTLRCDPISGHDNLYWYRRVMGKEIKFLLHFVKESKQDESGMPNNRFLAERTGGTYSTLKVQPAELEDSGVYFCASSQPDRNSDTDTQYFGPGTRLTVL.

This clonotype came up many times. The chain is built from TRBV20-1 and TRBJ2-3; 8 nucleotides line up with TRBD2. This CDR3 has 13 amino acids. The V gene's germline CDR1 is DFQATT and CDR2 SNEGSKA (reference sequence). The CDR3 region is CRASSGSTDTQYF. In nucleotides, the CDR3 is TGCAGGGCCTCTAGCGGGAGCACAGATACGCAGTATTTT.

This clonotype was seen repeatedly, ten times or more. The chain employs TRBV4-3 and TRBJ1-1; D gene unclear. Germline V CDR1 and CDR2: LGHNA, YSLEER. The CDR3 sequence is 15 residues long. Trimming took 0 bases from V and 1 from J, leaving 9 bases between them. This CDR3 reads CASSQDGPPNTEAFF. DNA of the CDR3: TGCGCCAGCAGCCAAGATGGACCGCCGAACACTGAAGCTTTCTTT.

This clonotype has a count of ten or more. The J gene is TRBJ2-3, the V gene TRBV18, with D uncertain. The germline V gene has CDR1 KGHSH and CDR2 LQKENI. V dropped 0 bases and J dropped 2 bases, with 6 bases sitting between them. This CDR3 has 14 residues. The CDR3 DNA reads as TGTGCCAGCTCACCACCTTCATTCACAGATACGCAGTATTTT. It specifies CASSPPSFTDTQYF.

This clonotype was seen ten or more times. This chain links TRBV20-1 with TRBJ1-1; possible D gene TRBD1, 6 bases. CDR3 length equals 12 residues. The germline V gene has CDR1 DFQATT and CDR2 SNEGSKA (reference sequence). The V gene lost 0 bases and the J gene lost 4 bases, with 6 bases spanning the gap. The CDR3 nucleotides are TGCAGTGCTAGAGAAGGGGGCACTGAAGCTTTCTTT. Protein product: CSAREGGTEAFF.

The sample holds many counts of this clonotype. CDR3 protein: CASSEAGTLSPRNTEAFF. The CDR3 coding sequence is TGTGCCAGCAGTGAAGCAGGGACACTAAGCCCGAGGAACACTGAAGCTTTCTTT. The genes are TRBV6-1 and TRBJ1-1; possible D gene TRBD1, 6 bases. The V and J ends lost 0 bases and 1 base respectively, with 18 bases between them. Per the germline V gene, CDR1 is MNHNS and CDR2 is SASEGT. The CDR3 sequence is 18 residues long.

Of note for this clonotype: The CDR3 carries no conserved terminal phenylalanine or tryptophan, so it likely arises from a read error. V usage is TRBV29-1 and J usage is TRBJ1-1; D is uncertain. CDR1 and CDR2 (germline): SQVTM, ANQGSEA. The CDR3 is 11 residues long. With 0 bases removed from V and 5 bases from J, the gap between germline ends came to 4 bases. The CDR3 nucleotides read TGCAGCGTTGAAGACGTTACTGAAGCTTTCTGT. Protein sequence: CSVEDVTEAFC.

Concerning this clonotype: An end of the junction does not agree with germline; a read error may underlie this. The chain's CDR3 is CASSLVVDQLQHF. Here the CDR3 DNA reads TGTGCCAGCAGCTTAGTGGTAGATCAGCTCCAGCATTTT. The chain carries TRBV7-6 and TRBJ1-5; D gene ambiguous. This CDR3 is built from 13 residues. CDR1 and CDR2 from the germline V gene are SGHVS and FNYEAQ.

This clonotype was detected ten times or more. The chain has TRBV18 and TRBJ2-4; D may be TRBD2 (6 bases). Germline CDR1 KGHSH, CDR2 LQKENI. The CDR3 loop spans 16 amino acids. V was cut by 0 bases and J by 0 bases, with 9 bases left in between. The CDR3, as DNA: TGTGCCAGCTCACCACCCGGGACTTTAGCCAAAAACATTCAGTACTTC. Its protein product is CASSPPGTLAKNIQYF.

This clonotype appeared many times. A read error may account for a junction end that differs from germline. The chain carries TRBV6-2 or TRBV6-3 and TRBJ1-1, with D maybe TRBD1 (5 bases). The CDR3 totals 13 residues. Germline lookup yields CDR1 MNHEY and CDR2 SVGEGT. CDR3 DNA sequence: TGTGCTAGCAGTCACCAGGGTACCACTGAAGCTTTCTTT. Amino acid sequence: CASSHQGTTEAFF.

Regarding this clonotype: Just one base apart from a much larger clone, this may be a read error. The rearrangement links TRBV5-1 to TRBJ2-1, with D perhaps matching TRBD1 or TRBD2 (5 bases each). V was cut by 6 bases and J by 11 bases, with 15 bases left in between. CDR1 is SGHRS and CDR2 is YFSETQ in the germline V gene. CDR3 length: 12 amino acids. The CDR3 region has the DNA TGCGCCAGCACCGGGTGGGGGAATAAGCAGTTCTTC. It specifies CASTGWGNKQFF.

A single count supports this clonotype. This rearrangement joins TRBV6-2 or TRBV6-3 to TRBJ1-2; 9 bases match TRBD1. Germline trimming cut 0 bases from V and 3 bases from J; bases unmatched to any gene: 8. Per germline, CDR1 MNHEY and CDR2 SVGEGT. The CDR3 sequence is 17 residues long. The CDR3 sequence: CASSYSYGTGRYYGYTF. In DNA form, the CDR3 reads TGTGCCAGCAGTTACTCTTATGGGACAGGGCGATACTATGGCTACACCTTC.